This TCR beta chain was sequenced in a study of Ad26.COV2.S vaccination and SARS-CoV-2 variants. Study observations and caveats: The placebo group had lower spike-specific TCR breadth than the vaccine recipients did.

About this clone itself: What it binds is not known.

Germline V CDR1 and CDR2: SGHDN, FVKESK. Trimming removed 1 base from V and 10 bases from J, with 23 bases in between. The CDR3 runs 18 residues. Data came from immunoSEQ multiplex PCR; TCRdb stores just in-frame clones and leaves some out. The sample has hundreds of thousands of clones, roughly 90% seen once. Treatment described: around 19 received Ad26.COV2.S at low or high dose, single or two shots; several received placebo; per-sample allocation not given. Each sample was drawn 63 days after the first injection (of vaccine or placebo). J is TRBJ1-6 and V is TRBV14; the D is unclear. The sequenced sample was peripheral blood, obtained in a trial of Ad26.COV2.S vaccine versus placebo. This sequence originates from a person between 18 and 65 years old who received the Ad26.COV2.S COVID-19 vaccine or a placebo. The CDR3 reads CASSQGGGLRETGSPLHF. CDR3 nucleotides: TGTGCCAGCAGCCAAGGCGGAGGGCTGAGGGAAACGGGGTCACCCCTCCACTTT. The full variable domain, in which reference TRBV14 and TRBJ1-6 provide the parts outside the CDR3, is EAGVTQFPSHSVIEKGQTVTLRCDPISGHDNLYWYRRVMGKEIKFLLHFVKESKQDESGMPNNRFLAERTGGTYSTLKVQPAELEDSGVYFCASSQGGGLRETGSPLHFGNGTRLTVT.